Below, one TCR beta chain is given with its context. The target antigen is unknown. Additional DNA sequences in this sample encode the identical CDR3. Deletions cut 7 bases from V and 7 bases from J, with 13 bases between. CDR3 size: 13 residues. Germline CDR1 and CDR2: SNHLY and FYNNEI. The data originate from a study of T cell responses to AZD1222 COVID-19 vaccine. In the study overall: Second-dose schedules of about 4 or about 12 weeks were combined. Study-wide results and caveats: Among the donors, most were white British and more were female, and clonal diversity was possibly underestimated. After the peak T cell response, and only then, were repertoires sampled. Baseline serostatus was positive in only a handful of AZD1222 recipients.

Using immunoSEQ multiplex PCR, the repertoire was profiled, and TCRdb retains in-frame clones only, with some absent. The sample carries approximately 110,000 clones, around 92% recorded once. Sequenced material: peripheral blood, taken on day 0 of AZD1222 vaccination. The sequence was collected from an adult in good health. The rearrangement joins TRBV2 to TRBJ2-2, with a possible D match to TRBD1 (6 bases). The chain's CDR3 is CASTAQTGGELFF. The CDR3 nucleotides read TGTGCCAGCACCGCCCAGACAGGCGGGGAGCTGTTTTTT.